The rows below give T cell receptor beta chains drawn from one sample of a study of cytomegalovirus exposure and HLA in healthy donors. Clones were sequenced by immunoSEQ multiplex PCR, and TCRdb holds only the in-frame ones, with some missing. The sample holds more than 150,000 clones, 75% to 85% seen once. The sample was PBMCs. Receptor source: a young man in good health and CMV-seronegative. Both conserved end residues are part of each CDR3. The D gene is left open where the match is weak. Size tells how often a clone was seen (once, few, many) or the class of an expanded clone, and some rows leave it out.

clone_size	v_call	j_call	d_call	cdr3_aa	cdr3_nt
NA	TRBV27	TRBJ2-7	TRBD1	CASSYDRGLVQYF	TGTGCCAGCAGCTATGACAGGGGGCTTGTGCAGTACTTC
once	TRBV5-1	TRBJ2-3	TRBD2	CASSWPGLAGTDTQYF	TGCGCCAGCAGCTGGCCGGGACTAGCGGGGACAGATACGCAGTATTTT
NA	TRBV7-2	TRBJ1-2	NA	CASRTDSLAGYTF	TGTGCCAGCAGAACGGACAGCTTAGCTGGCTACACCTTC
once	TRBV30	TRBJ1-2	NA	CAWSVRGGYGYTF	TGTGCCTGGAGTGTTAGGGGGGGCTATGGCTACACCTTC
NA	TRBV7-8	TRBJ2-7	NA	CASSLSGGGKGEQYF	TGTGCCAGCAGCTTATCCGGCGGGGGCAAAGGCGAGCAGTACTTC
NA	TRBV10-2	TRBJ1-2	NA	CASSETERVGPIGYGYTF	TGCGCCAGCAGTGAGACGGAGAGGGTAGGGCCCATCGGCTATGGCTACACCTTC
few	TRBV4-1	TRBJ1-1	TRBD1	CASSQDSGTGTEAFF	TGCGCCAGCAGCCAAGATTCCGGGACAGGGACTGAAGCTTTCTTT
few	TRBV30	TRBJ2-1	NA	CAWSKTGMKFF	TGTGCCTGGAGTAAGACGGGGATGAAGTTCTTC
once	TRBV7-9	TRBJ1-6	TRBD1	CASSRTTGVNSPLHF	TGTGCCAGCAGCCGAACTACAGGGGTGAATTCACCCCTCCACTTT
NA	TRBV19	TRBJ1-4	TRBD1	CASSPSLQGELFEKLFF	TGTGCCAGTAGTCCATCCCTCCAGGGGGAGTTATTCGAAAAACTGTTTTTT
few	TRBV27	TRBJ2-3	TRBD2	CASSLRVGGANRGTDTQYF	TGTGCCAGCAGTTTACGAGTCGGGGGGGCGAATCGTGGCACAGATACGCAGTATTTT
NA	TRBV6-5	TRBJ2-1	NA	CASSYGDSPGTDEQFF	TGTGCCAGCAGTTATGGGGACTCACCCGGCACAGATGAGCAGTTCTTC
NA	TRBV11-2	TRBJ2-5	TRBD1	CASSSGTGGLETQYF	TGTGCCAGCAGCTCCGGGACAGGGGGCTTGGAGACCCAGTACTTC
few	TRBV28	TRBJ1-3	TRBD1	CASSPQDRAGNTIYF	TGTGCCAGCAGCCCCCAGGACAGGGCTGGAAACACCATATATTTT
NA	TRBV27	TRBJ1-6	NA	CASSLSVGAGSPLHF	TGTGCCAGCAGTTTATCGGTGGGGGCGGGTTCACCCCTCCACTTT
few	TRBV11-3	TRBJ2-1	NA	CASSLALLNEQFF	TGTGCCAGCAGCTTAGCCCTCCTCAATGAGCAGTTCTTC
few	TRBV13	TRBJ2-2	TRBD1	CASSSTGPGELFF	TGTGCCAGCAGCTCGACAGGGCCCGGGGAGCTGTTTTTT
once	TRBV28	TRBJ1-6	NA	CASSRGGDNSPLHF	TGTGCCAGCAGTCGCGGGGGCGATAATTCACCCCTCCACTTT
NA	TRBV7-2	TRBJ2-5	TRBD2	CASVQLGTSEEEETQYF	TGTGCCAGCGTCCAACTCGGGACTAGCGAGGAGGAAGAGACCCAGTACTTC
NA	TRBV6-1	TRBJ2-7	NA	CASSVIGSTYEQYF	TGTGCCAGCAGCGTAATCGGGAGTACCTACGAGCAGTACTTC
NA	TRBV2	TRBJ2-7	NA	CASSIYEQYF	TGTGCCAGCAGCATCTACGAGCAGTACTTC
NA	TRBV6-1	TRBJ2-2	NA	CASSRGMNTGELFF	TGTGCCAGCTCCCGAGGTATGAACACCGGGGAGCTGTTTTTT
NA	TRBV6-5	TRBJ1-5	NA	CASSYRAHQPQHF	TGTGCCAGCAGTTACCGAGCTCATCAGCCCCAGCATTTT
NA	TRBV14	TRBJ1-2	NA	CASSQVSGILDGYTF	TGTGCCAGCAGCCAAGTCTCCGGGATTCTGGATGGCTACACCTTC
NA	TRBV7-9	TRBJ1-1	NA	CASSPSFGQNTEAFF	TGTGCCAGCAGCCCATCTTTTGGGCAGAACACTGAAGCTTTCTTT
few	TRBV19	TRBJ1-2	NA	CASTPGTNYGYTF	TGTGCCAGTACCCCGGGAACTAACTATGGCTACACCTTC
NA	TRBV5-6	TRBJ1-5	NA	CASSLVGQSPNQPQHF	TGTGCCAGCAGCTTAGTTGGACAGTCTCCCAATCAGCCCCAGCATTTT
few	TRBV25-1	TRBJ1-1	NA	CASSIQGGNTEAFF	TGTGCCAGCAGTATCCAGGGAGGGAACACTGAAGCTTTCTTT
NA	TRBV7-6	TRBJ2-5	NA	CASSPGLGETQYF	TGTGCCAGCAGCCCAGGGTTGGGTGAGACCCAGTACTTC
NA	TRBV5-1	TRBJ2-1	TRBD2	CASSLAPSSGRENEQFF	TGCGCCAGCAGCTTGGCCCCATCGAGCGGGAGAGAAAATGAGCAGTTCTTC
NA	TRBV9	TRBJ1-1	NA	CASSVLDEMNTEAFF	TGTGCCAGCAGCGTACTAGACGAAATGAACACTGAAGCTTTCTTT
NA	TRBV28	TRBJ2-6	TRBD2	CASSRQSLRRGVNSGANVLTF	TGTGCCAGCAGCCGTCAAAGTTTAAGACGGGGGGTTAACTCTGGGGCCAACGTCCTGACTTTC
few	TRBV20-1	TRBJ1-1	TRBD1	CRGQASSGAFF	TGCAGGGGACAGGCCTCCTCGGGAGCTTTCTTT
NA	TRBV19	TRBJ1-2	NA	CASSEDIGYGYTF	TGTGCCAGTAGTGAGGATATTGGCTATGGCTACACCTTC
NA	TRBV9	TRBJ2-4	NA	CASSVAGYEGNIQYF	TGTGCCAGCAGCGTAGCGGGGTATGAGGGAAACATTCAGTACTTC